This T cell receptor (beta chain) originates from a study of T cell clonotyping in hematopoietic cell transplantation. General study results and limits: Broader posttransplant TCR repertoire diversity was predicted by graft donor and pretransplant recipient Inverse Simpson Index values.

V was trimmed by 5 bases and J by 0 bases, leaving 11 bases between them. Germline assignment: CDR1 MNHEY and CDR2 SVGAGI. The CDR3 spans 14 residues. The table came from immunoSEQ multiplex PCR; TCRdb's copy has only in-frame clones and leaves some out. The sample has roughly 3,000 clones, over 60% seen once. As concerns this clone: Its antigen is not identified.

J is TRBJ2-7 and V is TRBV6-5, with D perhaps TRBD1 (6 bases). The sequence derives from a female patient aged 25-40 years who had an allogeneic stem cell transplant, so T cells may come from the graft donor. Some clones in this sample may be carry-over from other donors' samples. The source material was peripheral blood mononuclear cells, sampled 30 days after allogeneic stem cell transplant. The CDR3 region is CASSRDTLSYEQYF. CDR3 DNA: TGTGCCAGCAGTCGGGACACCCTCTCCTACGAGCAGTACTTC.